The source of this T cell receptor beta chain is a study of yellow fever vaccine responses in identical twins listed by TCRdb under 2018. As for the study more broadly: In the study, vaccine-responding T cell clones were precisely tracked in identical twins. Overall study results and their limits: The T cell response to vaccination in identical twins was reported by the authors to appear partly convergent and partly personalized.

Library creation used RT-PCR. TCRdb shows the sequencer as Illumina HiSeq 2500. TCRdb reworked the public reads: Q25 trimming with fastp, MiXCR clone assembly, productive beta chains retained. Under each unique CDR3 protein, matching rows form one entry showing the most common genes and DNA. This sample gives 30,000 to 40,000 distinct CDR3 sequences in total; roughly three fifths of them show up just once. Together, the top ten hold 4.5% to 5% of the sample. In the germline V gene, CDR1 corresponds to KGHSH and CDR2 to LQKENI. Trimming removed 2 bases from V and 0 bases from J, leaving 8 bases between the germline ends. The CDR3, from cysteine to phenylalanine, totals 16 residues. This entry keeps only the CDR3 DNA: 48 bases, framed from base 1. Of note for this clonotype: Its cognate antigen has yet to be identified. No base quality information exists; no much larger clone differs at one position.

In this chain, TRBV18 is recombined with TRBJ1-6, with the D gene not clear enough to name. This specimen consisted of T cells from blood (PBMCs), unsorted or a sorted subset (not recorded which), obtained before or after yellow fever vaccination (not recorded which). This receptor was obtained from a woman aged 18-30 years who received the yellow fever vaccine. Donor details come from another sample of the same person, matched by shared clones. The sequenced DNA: TGTGCCAGCTCACCAACCGGGAGCTCCTATAATTCACCCCTCCACTTT. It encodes CASSPTGSSYNSPLHF.